This entry lists 32 T cell receptor beta chains sequenced from one sample in a study of blood T cell repertoires in COVID-19 (dated by TCRdb to 2020 to 2021). Libraries were made using the immunoSEQ multiplex PCR assay. Entries here come from immuneACCESS through TCRdb and include only in-frame sequences with V and J called. Some clones fail to appear in such tables; in the studies checked, an unresolved V gene covers under half of the shortfall, and the cause of the remainder is unknown. This sample is represented by about 100,000 clones; just under 85% of them were singletons. Roughly 12% of the sample is taken by the ten largest. Sequencing was carried out using peripheral blood. These receptors all come from a man aged 50 or older with active or convalescent COVID-19.

The gene calls are TRBV5-1 and TRBJ1-6, with TRBD1 as a possible D gene (6 bases). Germline V gene data show CDR1 as SGHRS and CDR2 as YFSETQ. The CDR3 consists of 15 residues. Deletions cut 3 bases from V and 4 bases from J, with 11 bases between. DNA of the CDR3: TGCGCCAGCAGCTGGACAGAGCCTTATAATTCACCCCTCCACTTT. This codes for CASSWTEPYNSPLHF. The full variable domain, its missing parts supplied by reference TRBV5-1 and TRBJ1-6, is KAGVTQTPRYLIKTRGQQVTLSCSPISGHRSVSWYQQTPGQGLQFLFEYFSETQRNKGNFPGRFSGRQFSNSRSEMNVSTLELGDSALYLCASSWTEPYNSPLHFGNGTRLTVT.

This clone showed up just a few times. V usage is TRBV7-9 and J usage is TRBJ2-1; the D gene is possibly TRBD2 (6 bases). Germline CDR1 is SEHNR and CDR2 is FQNEAQ (reference sequence). Deletions cut 2 bases from V and 8 bases from J, with 16 bases between. The CDR3 extends over 15 amino acids. The CDR3 DNA reads TGTGCCAGCAGCTTATCCTCCGGGAGTAAAGATGAGCAGTTCTTC. Translated: CASSLSSGSKDEQFF. Full variable domain (remainder filled in from reference TRBV7-9 and TRBJ2-1): DTGVSQNPRHKITKRGQNVTFRCDPISEHNRLYWYRQTLGQGPEFLTYFQNEAQLEKSRLLSDRFSAERPKGSFSTLEIQRTEQGDSAMYLCASSLSSGSKDEQFFGPGTRLTVL.

The chain employs TRBV11-3 and TRBJ1-6, with D unresolved. Germline V gives CDR1 SGHNT, CDR2 YENEEA. V lost 0 bases, J lost 5 bases, and 8 bases lay in between. CDR3 size: 15 residues. The CDR3 DNA reads as TGTGCCAGCAGCTTAGAGGGCCCAGATAATTCACCCCTCCACTTT. It is translated as CASSLEGPDNSPLHF.

The rearrangement links TRBV7-8 to TRBJ1-6; D call uncertain. The CDR3 has 14 amino acids. Trimming stripped 3 bases from V and 10 bases from J, with 13 bases between. Looked up from germline, CDR1 is SGHVS and CDR2 is FQNEAQ. CDR3 nucleotide sequence: TGTGCCAGCAGCTTGTCTCTGGCGGGGTCACCCCTCCACTTT. It is translated as CASSLSLAGSPLHF. Variable domain in full (rest from reference TRBV7-8 and TRBJ1-6): GAGVSQSPRYKVAKRGQDVALRCDPISGHVSLFWYQQALGQGPEFLTYFQNEAQLDKSGLPSDRFFAERPEGSVSTLKIQRTQQEDSAVYLCASSLSLAGSPLHFGNGTRLTVT.

The chain recombines TRBV24-1 with TRBJ2-1; TRBD2 is a possible D gene (6 bases). The germline V and J ends were trimmed by 0 bases and 3 bases, with 11 bases remaining between them. From germline, CDR1 is KGHDR and CDR2 SFDVKD. The CDR3 sequence is 16 residues long. Here the CDR3 reads CATSDLGGSGYNEQFF. The CDR3 DNA follows: TGTGCCACCAGTGATTTGGGGGGGAGCGGCTACAATGAGCAGTTCTTC.

The V and J genes are TRBV9 and TRBJ2-5, with D tentatively TRBD2 (6 bases). Germline V CDR1 and CDR2: SGDLS, YYNGEE. This CDR3 is 16 amino acids long. Trimming took 0 bases from V and 4 from J, leaving 16 bases between them. CDR3 sequence reads: CASSVDGGDAVETQYF. The CDR3, as DNA: TGTGCCAGCAGCGTAGATGGCGGGGATGCGGTAGAGACCCAGTACTTC.

V is TRBV10-2 and J is TRBJ2-7; TRBD1 aligns across 9 bases. This CDR3 spans 14 amino acids. Trimming cost V 6 bases and J 2 bases; bases outside gene matches: 5. CDR1 and CDR2 (germline): WSHSY, SAAADI. The CDR3 here is CASRDRGPTYEQYF. The DNA of the CDR3 is TGCGCCAGCAGGGACAGGGGCCCAACCTACGAGCAGTACTTC.

This chain links TRBV5-1 with TRBJ2-7; tentatively, D is TRBD2 (5 bases). The CDR3 spans 15 residues. From germline, CDR1 is SGHRS and CDR2 YFSETQ. V was trimmed by 0 bases and J by 6 bases, leaving 16 bases between them. The CDR3 DNA reads TGCGCCAGCAGCTTGGGGTCTCGTAGCGTTTCCGAGCAGTACTTC. Translated: CASSLGSRSVSEQYF.

This chain connects TRBV7-9 to TRBJ2-1; 8 positions agree with TRBD2. Germline V CDR1 and CDR2: SEHNR, FQNEAQ (reference sequence). This CDR3 has 14 amino acids. Trimming cost V 4 bases and J 7 bases; bases outside gene matches: 6. CDR3 nucleotides: TGTGCCAGCAGCTACCCAGGACTAGCAAATGAGCAGTTCTTC. Protein sequence: CASSYPGLANEQFF.

This chain links TRBV5-1 with TRBJ2-2, with TRBD2 identical over 10 bases. This CDR3 contains 16 residues. Germline V gene sequence: CDR1 SGHRS, CDR2 YFSETQ. V shed 3 bases and J 6 bases; nucleotides not matched to a gene: 8. In DNA form, the CDR3 reads TGCGCCAGCAGCTCCTCGGGACTAGCGTTCCCCGGGGAGCTGTTTTTT. Protein: CASSSSGLAFPGELFF.

The chain couples TRBV7-3 to TRBJ2-2; 11 bases are shared with TRBD1. The CDR3 consists of 15 residues. The ends lost 4 bases at V and 6 bases at J; junction bases unmatched: 4. CDR1 is SGHTA, CDR2 FQGTGA, per germline. Here the CDR3 DNA reads TGTGCCAGCAGCTCGGACAGGGGGCTCTCCGGGGAGCTGTTTTTT. Protein product: CASSSDRGLSGELFF.

This clone has a single count. The gene calls are TRBV29-1 and TRBJ2-5; 11 positions agree with TRBD1. Trimming took 4 bases from V and 4 from J; bases not matched to a gene: 5. The length of the CDR3 is 14 residues. In germline, CDR1 is SQVTM, CDR2 ANQGSEA. This CDR3 is CSVVTGTGGETQYF. The DNA of the CDR3 is TGCAGCGTTGTTACCGGGACAGGGGGAGAGACCCAGTACTTC.

The chain links TRBV30 to TRBJ2-7; 14 nucleotides line up with TRBD2. Trimming removed 4 bases from V and 9 bases from J; junction bases left unmatched: 8. CDR3 length: 14 amino acids. The germline V gene encodes CDR1 GTSNPN and CDR2 SVGIG (reference sequence). CDR3 protein: CAWTPTSGGVLQYF. The CDR3 coding sequence is TGTGCCTGGACCCCGACTAGCGGGGGGGTCCTGCAGTACTTC.

The chain combines TRBV28 with TRBJ2-2, with TRBD1 matching 11 bases. CDR3 length: 16 amino acids. J was trimmed by 7 bases and V by 1 base; bases with no gene match: 5. CDR1 and CDR2 (germline): MDHEN, SYDVKM. CDR3 sequence (DNA): TGTGCCAGCAGTTTATACGGGACAGGGGGTTTCGGGGAGCTGTTTTTT. Amino acids: CASSLYGTGGFGELFF.

The rearrangement uses TRBV19 and TRBJ1-6; D remains ambiguous. CDR3 length equals 16 residues. V was shortened by 3 bases and J by 0 bases, with 9 bases between the two germline ends. Germline V CDR1 and CDR2: LNHDA, SQIVND (reference sequence). In DNA, the CDR3 is TGTGCCAGTAGTATCTACCTCCTCTCCTATAATTCACCCCTCCACTTT. Translation gives CASSIYLLSYNSPLHF. The whole variable domain, filled in from reference TRBV19 and TRBJ1-6, reads DGGITQSPKYLFRKEGQNVTLSCEQNLNHDAMYWYRQDPGQGLRLIYYSQIVNDFQKGDIAEGYSVSREKKESFPLTVTSAQKNPTAFYLCASSIYLLSYNSPLHFGNGTRLTVT.

This rearrangement joins TRBV2 to TRBJ2-5; 7 nucleotides match TRBD2. With 5 bases clipped from V and 5 bases from J, the junction kept 2 bases outside the gene matches. CDR3 length: 12 residues. Germline assignment: CDR1 SNHLY and CDR2 FYNNEI. This CDR3 reads CASSREGETQYF. The CDR3, as DNA: TGTGCCAGCAGTAGGGAGGGGGAGACCCAGTACTTC.

The chain recombines TRBV11-2 with TRBJ1-3; no reliable D call. V was trimmed by 2 bases and J by 8 bases, leaving 7 bases between them. The CDR3 has 12 residues. The germline gives CDR1 SGHAT, CDR2 FQNNGV. The CDR3: CASSLTGDTIYF. DNA of the CDR3: TGTGCCAGCAGCTTAACCGGGGACACCATATATTTT. The variable domain in full, completed from reference TRBV11-2 and TRBJ1-3, reads EAGVAQSPRYKIIEKRQSVAFWCNPISGHATLYWYQQILGQGPKLLIQFQNNGVVDDSQLPKDRFSAERLKGVDSTLKIQPAKLEDSAVYLCASSLTGDTIYFGEGSWLTVV.

J is TRBJ2-3 and V is TRBV3-1 (or the pseudogene TRBV3-2), with TRBD2 as a possible D gene (6 bases). Germline-derived CDR1 and CDR2 are LGHDT and YNNKEL (reference sequence). This CDR3 region has 16 residues. V was pared by 0 bases and J by 2 bases, with 12 bases between. The CDR3 is CASSQDKEGPTDTQYF. The CDR3 nucleotides read TGTGCCAGCAGCCAAGATAAGGAGGGCCCCACAGATACGCAGTATTTT.

This clone occurred once. This chain joins TRBV7-3 and TRBJ2-5; D gene uncertain. Trimming took off 5 bases at V and 5 bases at J, with 15 bases between the two ends. Germline CDR1 and CDR2: SGHTA and FQGTGA. This CDR3 is built from 14 residues. The CDR3 sequence: CASSHTKATETQYF. The CDR3 nucleotides read TGTGCCAGCAGCCACACTAAGGCTACGGAGACCCAGTACTTC.

This clone was detected only once. This chain joins TRBV11-3 and TRBJ1-1, with D hard to call. CDR1 is SGHNT, CDR2 YENEEA, per germline. The ends were cut back, 3 bases at V and 8 bases at J, with 10 bases in the middle. The CDR3 extends over 12 amino acids. Here the CDR3 DNA reads TGTGCCAGCAGCTTCGAGACGACAGAAGCTTTCTTT. It translates to CASSFETTEAFF.

The V gene is TRBV6-5, the J gene TRBJ1-5; D unclear. Germline CDR1 reads MNHEY; CDR2 reads SVGAGI. The CDR3 extends over 14 amino acids. The V end was cut by 5 bases, the J end by 2 bases, with 10 bases between. The CDR3 sequence is CASSITSGNQPQHF. The CDR3 DNA sequence: TGTGCCAGCAGTATCACGAGCGGCAATCAGCCCCAGCATTTT.

The rearrangement joins TRBV24-1 to TRBJ1-5; 10 bases line up with TRBD1. With V trimmed by 5 bases and J by 3 bases, 9 bases remained unmatched. Germline V lookup: CDR1 KGHDR, CDR2 SFDVKD. This CDR3 spans 17 amino acids. The CDR3 is CATSATDRGSDNQPQHF. The DNA for the CDR3 is TGTGCCACCAGTGCGACGGACAGGGGGTCTGACAATCAGCCCCAGCATTTT.

The chain has TRBV5-4 and TRBJ2-2; D is perhaps TRBD1 (6 bases). This CDR3 has 16 amino acids. The V gene lost 1 base and the J gene lost 4 bases, with 14 bases spanning the gap. Germline CDR1 reads SGHNT; CDR2 reads YYREEE (reference sequence). CDR3 loop: CASSLTAQGPTGELFF. CDR3 nucleotide sequence: TGTGCCAGCAGCTTGACCGCCCAGGGGCCCACCGGGGAGCTGTTTTTT.

The chain has TRBV3-1 (or the pseudogene TRBV3-2) and TRBJ2-5, with a weak D call TRBD2 (5 bases). CDR1 and CDR2 (germline): LGHDT, YNNKEL (reference sequence). The CDR3 length is 13 residues. Trimming shortened V by 4 bases and J by 5 bases, and 11 bases separated the two germline ends. DNA for the CDR3: TGTGCCAGCAGCCCGTCTAGCAGGGAGACCCAGTACTTC. Translating gives CASSPSSRETQYF.

This clone was seen only once. In nucleotides, the CDR3 is TGTGCCAGCAGCTTGACCAGGGGCGCCTACGAGCAGTACTTC. This sequence encodes CASSLTRGAYEQYF. The rearrangement joins TRBV5-6 to TRBJ2-7; TRBD1 might be the D (6 bases). The V end lost 1 base, the J end lost 2 bases, and 10 bases lay between the germline ends. The CDR3 consists of 14 residues. Germline CDR1 is SGHDT and CDR2 is YYEEEE.

V usage is TRBV2 and J usage is TRBJ2-7, with unresolved D. The CDR3 consists of 13 residues. Germline loops: CDR1 SNHLY, CDR2 FYNNEI. Trimming took off 7 bases at V and 0 bases at J, with 10 bases between the two ends. The chain's CDR3 is CASIGLVSYEQYF. CDR3 DNA: TGTGCCAGCATCGGGTTAGTCTCCTACGAGCAGTACTTC.

The CDR3 loop reads CASIRGISGELFF. The CDR3 DNA follows: TGTGCCAGCATTAGAGGGATTTCCGGGGAGCTGTTTTTT. V is TRBV6-5 and J is TRBJ2-2; D might be TRBD2 (5 bases). This CDR3 contains 13 residues. Germline CDR1 and CDR2: MNHEY and SVGAGI. The germline V and J ends were trimmed by 7 bases and 6 bases, with 12 bases remaining between them.

The chain has TRBV9 and TRBJ1-1; D possibly corresponds to TRBD1 (6 bases). Trimming shortened V by 5 bases and J by 1 base, and 9 bases separated the two germline ends. Per the germline V gene, CDR1 is SGDLS and CDR2 is YYNGEE. The CDR3 is 13 amino acids. CDR3 residues: CASRRTENTEAFF. The CDR3 DNA sequence: TGTGCCAGCAGGAGGACAGAGAACACTGAAGCTTTCTTT.

This chain joins TRBV7-3 and TRBJ2-1, with 10 positions matching TRBD1. With 11 bases clipped from V and 10 bases from J, the junction kept 11 bases outside the gene matches. Germline V gene lookup returns CDR1 SGHTA and CDR2 FQGTGA. CDR3 size: 13 residues. CDR3 DNA sequence: TGTGCCTCAGGGGGACAGGGGCGGCGAGAGCAGTTCTTC. It yields the protein CASGGQGRREQFF.

The CDR3 DNA sequence: TGTGCCCAGACAACCGGGAACCTTAGAGCCTACAATGAGCAGTTCTTC. Protein sequence: CAQTTGNLRAYNEQFF. The gene calls are TRBV2 and TRBJ2-1, with TRBD2 as a possible D gene (5 bases). From germline, CDR1 is SNHLY and CDR2 FYNNEI. Trimming cost V 11 bases and J 2 bases, with 22 bases left between them. This CDR3 is 16 amino acids long.

The chain uses TRBV5-1 and TRBJ2-5; 8 bases fit TRBD2. CDR3 length equals 15 residues. V dropped 4 bases and J dropped 2; count of bases not matched to a gene: 7. The V gene's germline CDR1 is SGHRS and CDR2 YFSETQ. The CDR3 sequence is CASSGLAGLQETQYF. The CDR3 DNA is TGCGCCAGCAGCGGCTTAGCGGGACTTCAAGAGACCCAGTACTTC.

V gene TRBV7-9 combines with J gene TRBJ2-7; D not resolved. Looked up from germline, CDR1 is SEHNR and CDR2 is FQNEAQ (reference sequence). The CDR3 loop spans 13 amino acids. Trimming shortened V by 5 bases and J by 4 bases, and 12 bases separated the two germline ends. In DNA, the CDR3 is TGTGCCAGCAGCCCCTCCTCAGATTACGAGCAGTACTTC. Protein: CASSPSSDYEQYF.